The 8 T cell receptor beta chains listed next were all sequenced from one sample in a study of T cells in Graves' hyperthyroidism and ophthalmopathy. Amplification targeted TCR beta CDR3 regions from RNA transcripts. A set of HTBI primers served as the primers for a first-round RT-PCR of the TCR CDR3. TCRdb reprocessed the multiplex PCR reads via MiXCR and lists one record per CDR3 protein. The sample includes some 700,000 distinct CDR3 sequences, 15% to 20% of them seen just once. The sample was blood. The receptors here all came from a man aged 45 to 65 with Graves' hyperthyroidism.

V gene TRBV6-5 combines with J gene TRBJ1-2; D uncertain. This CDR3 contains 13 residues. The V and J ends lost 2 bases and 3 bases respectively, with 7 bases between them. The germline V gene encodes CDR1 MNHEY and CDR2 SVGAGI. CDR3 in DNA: TGTGCCAGCAGTTACGGCGAGTACTATGGCTACACCTTC. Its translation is CASSYGEYYGYTF.

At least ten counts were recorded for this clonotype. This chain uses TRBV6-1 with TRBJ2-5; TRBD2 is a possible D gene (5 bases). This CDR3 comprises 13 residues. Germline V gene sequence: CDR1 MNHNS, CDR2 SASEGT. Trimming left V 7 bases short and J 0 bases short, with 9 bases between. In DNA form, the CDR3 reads TGTGCCAGCAACCGCGGGTACCAAGAGACCCAGTACTTC. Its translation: CASNRGYQETQYF.

Here the CDR3 DNA reads TGTGCCAGCAGCTTGGGACAGGGGGCCGGGAATACGCAGTATTTT. It specifies CASSLGQGAGNTQYF. The chain joins TRBV11-3 to TRBJ2-3; 12 bases line up with TRBD1. The CDR3 is 15 amino acids. Germline V gene data show CDR1 as SGHNT and CDR2 as YENEEA. Trimming removed 3 bases from V and 7 bases from J; junction bases left unmatched: 5.

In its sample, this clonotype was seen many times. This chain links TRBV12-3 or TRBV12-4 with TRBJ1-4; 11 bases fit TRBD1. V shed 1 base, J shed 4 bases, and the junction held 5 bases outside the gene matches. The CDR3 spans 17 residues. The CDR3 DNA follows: TGTGCCAGCAGTTTAGGGACAGGGGGCATTGGTAATGAAAAACTGTTTTTT. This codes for CASSLGTGGIGNEKLFF.

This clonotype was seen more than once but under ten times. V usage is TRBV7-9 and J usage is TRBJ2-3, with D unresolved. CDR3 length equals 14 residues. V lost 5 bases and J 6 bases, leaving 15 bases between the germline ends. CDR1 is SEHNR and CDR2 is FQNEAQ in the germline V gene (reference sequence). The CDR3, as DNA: TGTGCCAGCAGCCCCCGGGTAGGGTCTGATACGCAGTATTTT. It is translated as CASSPRVGSDTQYF.

The CDR3 loop reads CASTIQGYEQYF. The CDR3 DNA follows: TGTGCCAGCACCATTCAGGGCTACGAGCAGTACTTC. The chain joins TRBV12-3 or TRBV12-4 to TRBJ2-7; possible D gene TRBD1, 5 bases. CDR3 length equals 12 residues. The germline V and J ends were trimmed by 7 bases and 3 bases, with 10 bases remaining between them.

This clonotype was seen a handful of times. CDR3 nucleotide sequence: TGTGCCAGCAGCTTTACCCCGACAGGGAGCGGCTACGAGCAGTACTTC. Amino acid sequence: CASSFTPTGSGYEQYF. The chain combines TRBV11-2 with TRBJ2-7; 7 bases are a match to TRBD1. The germline V gene encodes CDR1 SGHAT and CDR2 FQNNGV. The J segment lost 3 bases and the V segment lost 3 bases, leaving 11 bases of the junction unmatched. The CDR3 sequence is 16 residues long.

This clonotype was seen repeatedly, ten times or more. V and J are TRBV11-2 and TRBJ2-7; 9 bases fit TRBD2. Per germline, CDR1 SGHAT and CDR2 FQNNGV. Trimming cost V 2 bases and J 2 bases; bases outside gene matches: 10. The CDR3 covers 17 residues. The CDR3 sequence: CASSLFNSGGKPYEQYF. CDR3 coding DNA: TGTGCCAGCAGCTTATTTAATAGCGGGGGAAAACCCTACGAGCAGTACTTC.